These 27 T cell receptor beta chains were sequenced from one sample in a study of T cells in Graves' hyperthyroidism and ophthalmopathy. TCR beta CDR3 region amplification was performed from RNA transcripts. Researchers ran a first-round RT-PCR on the TCR CDR3 using the HTBI primer set. Via MiXCR, TCRdb re-called the multiplex PCR reads, giving one row per CDR3 protein. This sample carries fewer than 600,000 distinct CDR3 sequences, around 14% of them seen once, and the ten largest clones take around 17%. Sequencing was performed on blood. The source of these receptors is a woman between 18 and 29 years old with Graves' hyperthyroidism.

This clonotype was counted ten times or more. This chain uses TRBV19 with TRBJ2-5, with 9 bases fitting TRBD1. Germline CDR1 is LNHDA and CDR2 is SQIVND (reference sequence). J was trimmed by 5 bases and V by 0 bases; bases with no gene match: 4. This CDR3 region has 15 residues. The CDR3 loop reads CASSIDRGTGETQYF. In DNA form, the CDR3 reads TGTGCCAGTAGTATAGACCGTGGGACAGGGGAGACCCAGTACTTC.

The chain recombines TRBV7-3 with TRBJ2-5; TRBD1 agrees at 8 bases. After removal of 0 bases from V and 5 bases from J, the junction contained 5 bases not matched to a gene. Per the germline V gene, CDR1 is SGHTA and CDR2 is FQGTGA. This CDR3 region has 15 residues. The CDR3 sequence: CASSLTWTGWETQYF. DNA for the CDR3: TGTGCCAGCAGCTTAACCTGGACAGGGTGGGAGACCCAGTACTTC.

This clonotype has a count of ten or more. The rearrangement joins TRBV2 to TRBJ2-3, with 10 bases fitting TRBD2. J lost 3 bases, V lost 3 bases, and 6 bases had no gene match. CDR3 length equals 16 residues. Germline V gene sequence: CDR1 SNHLY, CDR2 FYNNEI. In nucleotides, the CDR3 is TGTGCCAGCAGTGATCTAGCGGGAGCGTCTACAGATACGCAGTATTTT. It encodes CASSDLAGASTDTQYF.

This clonotype showed up many times. The chain joins TRBV19 to TRBJ2-6; D is unresolved. Germline CDR1 reads LNHDA; CDR2 reads SQIVND (reference sequence). This CDR3 is 15 amino acids long. With 3 bases removed from V and 0 bases from J, the gap between germline ends came to 6 bases. The CDR3 DNA follows: TGTGCCAGTAGTATCCGTTTCTCTGGGGCCAACGTCCTGACTTTC. This codes for CASSIRFSGANVLTF.

At least ten counts were recorded for this clonotype. This rearrangement joins TRBV18 to TRBJ1-4; D not resolved. V gave up 6 bases and J gave up 0 bases, with 8 bases separating them. There are 14 residues in the CDR3. Germline V gives CDR1 KGHSH, CDR2 LQKENI. This CDR3 is CASSGYTTNEKLFF. The CDR3 nucleotides are TGTGCCAGCTCCGGGTACACAACTAATGAAAAACTGTTTTTT.

J is TRBJ2-7 and V is TRBV5-1; 9 nucleotides match TRBD2. This CDR3 spans 15 amino acids. With V trimmed by 2 bases and J by 2 bases, 5 bases remained unmatched. Per germline, CDR1 SGHRS and CDR2 YFSETQ. This CDR3 is CASSFRASGTYEQYF. In DNA, the CDR3 is TGCGCCAGCAGCTTCCGGGCTAGCGGGACCTACGAGCAGTACTTC.

The sample holds a few counts of this clonotype. The V gene is TRBV27, the J gene TRBJ2-3; 8 positions agree with TRBD2. Germline assignment: CDR1 MNHEY and CDR2 SMNVEV (reference sequence). The trim removed 0 bases at V and 3 bases at J, leaving 2 bases unmatched. The CDR3 totals 15 residues. The CDR3 region is CASSLSAGVTDTQYF. The CDR3 coding sequence is TGTGCCAGCAGTTTATCAGCGGGAGTGACAGATACGCAGTATTTT.

The rearrangement uses TRBV29-1 and TRBJ2-1; a weak D match, TRBD2 (7 bases). There are 15 residues in the CDR3. Germline loops: CDR1 SQVTM, CDR2 ANQGSEA. V lost 3 bases to trimming and J lost 7 bases, with 19 bases between them. The chain's CDR3 is CSVEGGGAHLNEQFF. In DNA form, the CDR3 reads TGCAGCGTTGAGGGAGGGGGAGCTCATTTGAATGAGCAGTTCTTC.

This clonotype was found a few times. V usage is TRBV6-2 or TRBV6-3 and J usage is TRBJ2-1; maybe TRBD1 (7 bases). V lost 5 bases and J lost 7, with 21 bases in between. From germline, CDR1 is MNHEY and CDR2 SVGEGT. The CDR3 length is 16 residues. DNA of the CDR3: TGTGCCAGCAGTATAATGCGGGGCATACAGGGGAATGAGCAGTTCTTC. Its protein is CASSIMRGIQGNEQFF.

The gene calls are TRBV24-1 and TRBJ2-5; 7 bases align to TRBD1. Germline CDR1 KGHDR, CDR2 SFDVKD. Trimming at V came to 4 bases and at J to 6 bases, leaving 13 bases not matched to a gene. CDR3 size: 16 residues. CDR3 in DNA: TGTGCCACCAGTGACAAGGACAGGACGGGGATAAAGACCCAGTACTTC. Amino acids: CATSDKDRTGIKTQYF.

This clonotype was recorded a few times. This CDR3 is missing its conserved last phenylalanine or tryptophan, likely due to a read error. The J gene is TRBJ1-5, the V gene TRBV19; D not resolved. Trimming removed 5 bases from V and 6 bases from J, with 17 bases in between. The CDR3 contains 15 residues. Germline V CDR1 and CDR2: LNHDA, SQIVND (reference sequence). In nucleotides, the CDR3 is TGTGCCAGTAGTTCGGAGGGATGGGAATCTCAGCCCCAGCATCTT. Protein sequence: CASSSEGWESQPQHL.

This clonotype came up a few times. The DNA for the CDR3 is TGTGCCAGCAGTTACTCGACAAGACCGAACACTGAAGCTTTCTTT. As protein: CASSYSTRPNTEAFF. The chain has TRBV6-6 and TRBJ1-1; D unclear. In germline, CDR1 is MNHNY, CDR2 SVGAGI (reference sequence). There are 15 residues in the CDR3. V was trimmed by 0 bases and J by 1 base, leaving 9 bases between them.

This chain links TRBV7-3 with TRBJ2-3, with 8 positions matching TRBD2. V gave up 1 base and J gave up 5 bases; unmatched junction bases: 8. This CDR3 has 16 residues. The V gene's germline CDR1 is SGHTA and CDR2 FQGTGA. The CDR3: CASSLRPGGLIDTQYF. CDR3 in DNA: TGTGCCAGCAGCTTAAGGCCGGGAGGGCTGATAGATACGCAGTATTTT.

The chain couples TRBV20-1 to TRBJ1-1; D gene ambiguous. CDR1 and CDR2 from the germline V gene are DFQATT and SNEGSKA (reference sequence). The ends were cut back, 5 bases at V and 0 bases at J, with 10 bases in the middle. The CDR3 contains 13 residues. The CDR3 DNA sequence: TGCAGTGCTTTTTACAGCTTGAACACTGAAGCTTTCTTT. Protein: CSAFYSLNTEAFF.

In this sample, this clonotype turned up many times. This rearrangement joins TRBV5-4 to TRBJ1-1; the D is unclear. The CDR3 runs 15 residues. V was clipped by 8 bases and J by 0 bases, with 17 bases between them. CDR1 and CDR2 from the germline V gene are SGHNT and YYREEE (reference sequence). The CDR3 DNA follows: TGTGCCAGGCGGCCCCCTGGGCCTTTGAACACTGAAGCTTTCTTT. The encoded protein is CARRPPGPLNTEAFF.

This clonotype has ten or more counts. The rearrangement links TRBV7-4 to TRBJ1-5, with 7 bases matching TRBD1. Trimming removed 4 bases from V and 7 bases from J; junction bases left unmatched: 7. The CDR3 has 14 residues. The germline V gene encodes CDR1 SGHVT and CDR2 SQSDAQ. CDR3 residues: CASSSSGGYQPQHF. CDR3 sequence (DNA): TGTGCCAGCAGCTCGTCAGGGGGATACCAGCCCCAGCATTTT.

V is TRBV20-1 and J is TRBJ1-2, with 7 bases that match TRBD1. The CDR3 sequence is 14 residues long. The J segment lost 3 bases and the V segment lost 5 bases, leaving 9 bases of the junction unmatched. Germline values: CDR1 DFQATT, CDR2 SNEGSKA (reference sequence). In nucleotides, the CDR3 is TGCAGTGCTCCAGAGAGGGGGCGGGACTATGGCTACACCTTC. As protein: CSAPERGRDYGYTF.

The CDR3, as DNA: TGTGCCAGCAGGATACCTGCGACTCAACCACGAGAGCAGTTCTTC. Protein sequence: CASRIPATQPREQFF. The gene calls are TRBV11-2 and TRBJ2-1, with unresolved D. This CDR3 contains 15 residues. Trimming left V 6 bases short and J 10 bases short, with 22 bases between. Germline CDR1 is SGHAT and CDR2 is FQNNGV.

This clonotype was counted at least ten times. This chain joins TRBV30 and TRBJ1-1; D is uncertain. The V end was cut by 0 bases, the J end by 5 bases, with 10 bases between. Germline V CDR1 and CDR2: GTSNPN, SVGIG (reference sequence). This CDR3 has 13 residues. The CDR3 nucleotides are TGTGCCTGGAGTGTACTGGGTGGGACTGAAGCTTTCTTT. Protein: CAWSVLGGTEAFF. The full variable domain, in which reference TRBV30 and TRBJ1-1 provide the parts outside the CDR3, is SQTIHQWPATLVQPVGSPLSLECTVEGTSNPNLYWYRQAAGRGLQLLFYSVGIGQISSEVPQNLSASRPQDRQFILSSKKLLLSDSGFYLCAWSVLGGTEAFFGQGTRLTVV.

At least ten counts were recorded for this clonotype. The chain is built from TRBV24-1 and TRBJ2-2; TRBD2 agrees at 15 bases. CDR3 size: 17 residues. After removal of 3 bases from V and 7 bases from J, the junction contained 5 bases not matched to a gene. Germline V gene sequence: CDR1 KGHDR, CDR2 SFDVKD. The CDR3 DNA sequence: TGTGCCACCAGTGATCCGGGACTAGCGGGAGGAATCGGGGAGCTGTTTTTT. Translation gives CATSDPGLAGGIGELFF.

This clonotype was observed many times. The V gene is TRBV2, the J gene TRBJ1-4; D gene ambiguous. The CDR3 spans 12 residues. V lost 8 bases, J lost 5 bases, and 9 bases lay in between. Germline V gene lookup returns CDR1 SNHLY and CDR2 FYNNEI. CDR3 loop: CASVGPNEKLFF. The DNA of the CDR3 is TGTGCCAGCGTGGGCCCCAATGAAAAACTGTTTTTT.

Concerning this clonotype itself: A much larger clone differs by one base, so this may be a read error. The chain combines TRBV28 with TRBJ2-1; the D call may be TRBD1 or TRBD2 (6 bases each). Germline-derived CDR1 and CDR2 are MDHEN and SYDVKM. The CDR3 consists of 14 residues. Trimming left V 7 bases short and J 6 bases short, with 16 bases between. CDR3 residues: CASNLIKGGNEQFF. For the CDR3, the DNA is TGTGCCAGCAACCTAATTAAGGGGGGCAATGAGCAGTTCTTC.

This clonotype was recorded at least ten times. The chain uses TRBV18 and TRBJ2-7, with D perhaps assigned TRBD1 or TRBD2 (5 bases each). The CDR3 consists of 13 residues. The germline gives CDR1 KGHSH, CDR2 LQKENI. Deletions cut 3 bases from V and 5 bases from J, with 11 bases between. CDR3 bases: TGTGCCAGCTCACCGGGGGTGGGGGACGAGCAGTACGTC. Its translation: CASSPGVGDEQYV.

This clonotype was detected a few times. V gene TRBV6-4 combines with J gene TRBJ1-5, with D unresolved. Germline V gives CDR1 MRHNA, CDR2 SNTAGT. Trimming removed 3 bases at V and 6 bases at J, with 12 bases between. CDR3 size: 14 residues. The CDR3 loop is CASSEGTGSQPQHF. CDR3 nucleotides: TGTGCCAGCAGTGAAGGAACCGGTAGTCAGCCCCAGCATTTT.

This chain uses TRBV29-1 with TRBJ2-7; weak D call: TRBD2 (5 bases). The V end lost 4 bases, the J end lost 3 bases, and 10 bases lay between the germline ends. Germline-derived CDR1 and CDR2 are SQVTM and ANQGSEA. This CDR3 comprises 12 residues. CDR3 in amino acids: CSVADRGYEQYF. CDR3 bases: TGCAGCGTTGCAGACCGGGGCTACGAGCAGTACTTC.

At least ten counts were recorded for this clonotype. This sequence joins TRBV6-1 and TRBJ1-2; D gene unclear. The length of the CDR3 is 13 residues. V lost 2 bases and J lost 5, with 9 bases in between. Per the germline V gene, CDR1 is MNHNS and CDR2 is SASEGT. CDR3 DNA sequence: TGTGCCAGCAGTGAAAGCCCCGGGTATGGCTACACCTTC. As protein: CASSESPGYGYTF.

This clonotype has a handful of counts. The chain joins TRBV6-1 to TRBJ2-5; TRBD1 might be the D (5 bases). V dropped 5 bases and J dropped 2 bases, with 15 bases sitting between them. This CDR3 has 15 residues. The germline gives CDR1 MNHNS, CDR2 SASEGT. The DNA for the CDR3 is TGTGCCAGCAGTCGCCAGACAGTGTTGCAAGAGACCCAGTACTTC. This gives the protein CASSRQTVLQETQYF.